This T cell receptor (beta chain) stems from a study of T cell changes during pregnancy in multiple sclerosis. This CDR3 is built from 12 residues. CDR1 and CDR2 from the germline V gene are SGHNT and YYREEE (reference sequence). The V and J ends lost 2 bases and 7 bases respectively, with 9 bases between them. This clone has just a few counts. The method was immunoSEQ multiplex PCR; TCRdb's version includes in-frame clones alone and lacks a portion of them. The sample records about 60,000 clones, about 91% being singletons. The material sequenced was peripheral blood, taken in the first trimester of pregnancy. The receptor was derived from a female donor with multiple sclerosis, enrolled in a pregnancy study. This sequence joins TRBV5-4 and TRBJ1-1; D not certain. The CDR3 is CASSFGEGEAFF. The CDR3 DNA follows: TGTGCCAGCAGCTTCGGGGAAGGTGAAGCTTTCTTT. Using reference TRBV5-4 and TRBJ1-1 for the parts outside the CDR3, the full variable domain is ETGVTQSPTHLIKTRGQQVTLRCSSQSGHNTVSWYQQALGQGPQFIFQYYREEENGRGNFPPRFSGLQFPNYSSELNVNALELDDSALYLCASSFGEGEAFFGQGTRLTVV.